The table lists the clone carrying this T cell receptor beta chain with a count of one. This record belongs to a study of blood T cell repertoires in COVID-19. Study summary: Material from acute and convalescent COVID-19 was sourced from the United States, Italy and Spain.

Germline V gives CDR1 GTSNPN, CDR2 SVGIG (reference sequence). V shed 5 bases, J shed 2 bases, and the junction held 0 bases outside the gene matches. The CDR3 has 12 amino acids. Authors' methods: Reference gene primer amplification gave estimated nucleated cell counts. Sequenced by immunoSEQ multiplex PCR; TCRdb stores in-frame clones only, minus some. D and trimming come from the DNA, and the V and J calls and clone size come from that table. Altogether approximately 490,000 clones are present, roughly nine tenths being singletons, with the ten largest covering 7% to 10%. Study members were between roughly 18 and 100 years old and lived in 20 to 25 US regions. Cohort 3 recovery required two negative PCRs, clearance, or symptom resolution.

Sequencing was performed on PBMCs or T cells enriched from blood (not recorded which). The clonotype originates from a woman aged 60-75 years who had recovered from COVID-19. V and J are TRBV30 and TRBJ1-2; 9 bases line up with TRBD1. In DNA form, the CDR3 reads TGTGCCTGGGGGACAGGGAACTATGGCTACACCTTC. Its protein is CAWGTGNYGYTF.